Following are 15 T cell receptor beta chains from one sample sequenced in a study of the immune and genomic landscape of osteosarcoma. The protocol was immunoSEQ multiplex PCR, while the TCRdb copy is restricted to in-frame clones and leaves out a portion. This sample has roughly 10,000 clones, with 60% to 85% found just once. Osteosarcoma specimens were post-treatment primary, local recurrence and metastasis tumors from poor-prognosis patients. The source material was osteosarcoma tumor tissue from the lung. Receptor source: a human donor with osteosarcoma.

The chain combines TRBV7-9 with TRBJ2-2; D not resolved. This CDR3 contains 12 residues. With 3 bases removed from V and 5 bases from J, the gap between germline ends came to 4 bases. Germline values: CDR1 SEHNR, CDR2 FQNEAQ (reference sequence). The chain's CDR3 is CASSFRTGELFF. The DNA for the CDR3 is TGTGCCAGCAGCTTTCGGACCGGGGAGCTGTTTTTT.

V usage is TRBV4-1 and J usage is TRBJ2-1, with 12 bases identical to TRBD2. The CDR3 is made up of 15 amino acids. Germline lookup yields CDR1 MGHRA and CDR2 YSYEKL. The V segment lost 6 bases and the J segment 7 bases; nucleotides outside the gene matches: 7. Written as DNA, the CDR3 is TGCGCCAGCAGACCTGGACTAGCGGGAAGGAATGAGCAGTTCTTC. Translated, it gives CASRPGLAGRNEQFF.

This clone is labeled as large. The chain has TRBV5-6 and TRBJ1-2; D may be TRBD1 (5 bases). The V end was cut by 2 bases, the J end by 5 bases, with 10 bases between. CDR1 is SGHDT, CDR2 YYEEEE, per germline. The CDR3 sequence is 13 residues long. CDR3 sequence reads: CASSLGAIYGYTF. In DNA form, the CDR3 reads TGTGCCAGCAGCTTAGGGGCCATATATGGCTACACCTTC.

J is TRBJ1-1 and V is TRBV2; D gene ambiguous. V lost 0 bases to trimming and J lost 4 bases, with 9 bases between them. CDR1 is SNHLY, CDR2 FYNNEI, per germline. The CDR3 length is 14 residues. Written as DNA, the CDR3 is TGTGCCAGCAGTGAAGCCGCAGGTTCCACTGAAGCTTTCTTT. This gives the protein CASSEAAGSTEAFF. Based on the CDR3 plus reference TRBV2 and TRBJ1-1, the full variable domain is EPEVTQTPSHQVTQMGQEVILRCVPISNHLYFYWYRQILGQKVEFLVSFYNNEISEKSEIFDDQFSVERPDGSNFTLKIRSTKLEDSAMYFCASSEAAGSTEAFFGQGTRLTVV.

The chain links TRBV2 to TRBJ2-5; D might be TRBD1 (5 bases). V was cut by 6 bases and J by 1 base, with 6 bases left in between. From germline, CDR1 is SNHLY and CDR2 FYNNEI. This CDR3 spans 12 amino acids. The CDR3 sequence is CASRTVQETQYF. The CDR3 DNA is TGTGCCAGCAGGACAGTCCAAGAGACCCAGTACTTC.

V is TRBV27 and J is TRBJ2-1; D tentatively fits TRBD1 or TRBD2 (5 bases each). With 5 bases removed from V and 0 bases from J, the gap between germline ends came to 14 bases. The CDR3 extends over 16 amino acids. Germline V gene sequence: CDR1 MNHEY, CDR2 SMNVEV (reference sequence). The CDR3 loop is CASSPRGVSSYNEQFF. The DNA of the CDR3 is TGTGCCAGCAGTCCCCGGGGCGTGAGCTCCTACAATGAGCAGTTCTTC.

This rearrangement joins TRBV5-8 to TRBJ2-1, with unresolved D. The V end was cut by 0 bases, the J end by 10 bases, with 17 bases between. The CDR3 consists of 15 residues. Germline CDR1 is SGHTS and CDR2 is YDEGEE. CDR3 in DNA: TGTGCCAGCAGCTTGGGGGAAGTCCCAAGGAGCGAGCAGTTCTTC. It yields the protein CASSLGEVPRSEQFF.

The chain joins TRBV6-1 to TRBJ2-6, with no clear D. The germline V gene has CDR1 MNHNS and CDR2 SASEGT. CDR3 length: 15 residues. Between the trimmed V and J ends, which lost 5 bases and 0 bases, there was a span of 8 bases. The CDR3 region has the DNA TGTGCCAGCAGTCAAGAGGCCTCTGGGGCCAACGTCCTGACTTTC. Translated: CASSQEASGANVLTF.

The chain recombines TRBV25-1 with TRBJ1-1; 9 nucleotides agree with TRBD1. With 3 bases clipped from V and 11 bases from J, the junction kept 13 bases outside the gene matches. Germline CDR1 reads MGHDK; CDR2 reads SYGVNS. The CDR3 consists of 15 residues. Here the CDR3 reads CASSDPDRGPQRAFF. The CDR3 DNA reads as TGTGCCAGCAGTGATCCGGACAGGGGTCCGCAACGGGCTTTCTTT.

The gene calls are TRBV28 and TRBJ1-3; D unclear. CDR3 size: 12 residues. The germline CDR1 and CDR2 sequences are MDHEN and SYDVKM. CDR3 DNA: TGTGCTACAACCGCCCCTGGAAACACCATATATTTT. Translated: CATTAPGNTIYF.

The chain is built from TRBV29-1 and TRBJ2-7, with a tentative D call TRBD1 (7 bases). CDR1 is SQVTM, CDR2 ANQGSEA, per germline. Trimming stripped 5 bases from V and 7 bases from J, with 15 bases between. The CDR3 sequence is 12 residues long. The CDR3 spells CSVPGGGEEQYF. For the CDR3, the DNA is TGCAGCGTTCCCGGAGGGGGCGAGGAGCAGTACTTC.

This chain connects TRBV5-1 to TRBJ2-5, with D perhaps TRBD2 (5 bases). Germline CDR1 SGHRS, CDR2 YFSETQ. Trimming left V 1 base short and J 5 bases short, with 12 bases between. The CDR3 sequence is 14 residues long. CDR3 protein: CASSLPASMETQYF. CDR3 coding DNA: TGCGCCAGCAGCTTGCCCGCTAGCATGGAGACCCAGTACTTC.

This chain connects TRBV28 to TRBJ1-6; 8 positions agree with TRBD1. Germline V CDR1 and CDR2: MDHEN, SYDVKM. This CDR3 contains 19 residues. V lost 6 bases to trimming and J lost 5 bases; unmatched junction nucleotides: 18. Written as DNA, the CDR3 is TGTGCCAGCAGCCCCCTTGACAGGGGTCTACTAGAACATAATTCACCCCTCCACTTT. This encodes CASSPLDRGLLEHNSPLHF.

V and J are TRBV5-4 and TRBJ2-2; 7 nucleotides match TRBD2. CDR3 size: 15 residues. The J segment lost 2 bases and the V segment lost 6 bases, leaving 7 bases of the junction unmatched. Germline CDR1 reads SGHNT; CDR2 reads YYREEE (reference sequence). The CDR3 sequence is CASTWSGTNTGELFF. DNA of the CDR3: TGTGCCAGCACTTGGAGCGGGACTAACACCGGGGAGCTGTTTTTT.

DNA for the CDR3: TGTGCCAGCAGTGAATTGACGGAAGTGTACGAGCAGTACTTC. Protein product: CASSELTEVYEQYF. The genes are TRBV6-1 and TRBJ2-7; no clear D. Trimming took 2 bases from V and 4 from J, leaving 12 bases between them. The germline CDR1 and CDR2 sequences are MNHNS and SASEGT. This CDR3 contains 14 residues.